Listed here are 8 T cell receptor beta chains from one sample, sequenced in a study of CD8+ T cells in alopecia areata (dated by TCRdb to the late 2010s). Library preparation employed the immunoSEQ multiplex PCR assay. To provide template for TCR sequencing, every sample had RNA extracted and reverse transcribed into cDNA. Imported from immuneACCESS, the table was reduced by TCRdb to in-frame sequences with V and J called. These copies leave out some clones; in studies compared against another copy, an unresolved V gene accounts for under half, and the cause of the remainder is not known. In all, the sample holds some 190,000 clones, and roughly 66% of those were seen once. The ten largest clones represent 1% to 1.5% of the sample. The sample's treatment or condition label, in plain terms: oral pan-JAK inhibitor, 5-10 mg twice daily. The sequencing used CD4+ T cells sorted from blood, collected at approximately week 45, from a patient treated with tofacitinib. Source of these receptors: a human donor with alopecia areata.

The chain links TRBV5-1 to TRBJ2-5, with TRBD1 matching over 7 bases. The V segment lost 4 bases and the J segment 4 bases; nucleotides outside the gene matches: 10. Germline V gene lookup returns CDR1 SGHRS and CDR2 YFSETQ. This CDR3 is 15 amino acids long. The CDR3 loop reads CASSTPGQSGETQYF. The CDR3 DNA reads as TGCGCCAGCAGCACACCGGGACAGTCTGGAGAGACCCAGTACTTC.

The chain couples TRBV10-2 to TRBJ2-3, with a weak D call TRBD2 (6 bases). The CDR3 is 15 amino acids. Germline CDR1 is WSHSY and CDR2 is SAAADI. Trimming left V 2 bases short and J 4 bases short, with 13 bases between. CDR3 coding DNA: TGCGCCAGCAGTGAGGGGAGACTAGTTTCAGATACGCAGTATTTT. Protein sequence: CASSEGRLVSDTQYF.

The chain combines TRBV30 with TRBJ1-2; no firm D call. V was trimmed by 4 bases and J by 3 bases, leaving 18 bases between them. Germline-derived CDR1 and CDR2 are GTSNPN and SVGIG (reference sequence). CDR3 size: 15 residues. The CDR3 region is CAWNNPIEGYYGYTF. CDR3 nucleotide sequence: TGTGCCTGGAATAACCCCATCGAGGGATACTATGGCTACACCTTC.

The rearrangement links TRBV25-1 to TRBJ2-1; 10 bases match TRBD1. The V and J ends lost 7 bases and 9 bases, in that order; junction bases with no gene match: 12. In germline, CDR1 is MGHDK, CDR2 SYGVNS. This CDR3 comprises 15 residues. The DNA for the CDR3 is TGTGCCAGCACGGTAGGGACAGGGGTTAGTGGTGAGCAGTTCTTC. This gives the protein CASTVGTGVSGEQFF.

This clone was seen only once. This CDR3 is CAWSVNPGKAGKLFF. As DNA, the CDR3 is TGTGCCTGGAGTGTGAATCCGGGGAAGGCCGGAAAACTGTTTTTT. The genes are TRBV30 and TRBJ1-4; D is unresolved. The germline CDR1 and CDR2 sequences are GTSNPN and SVGIG (reference sequence). V dropped 0 bases and J dropped 10 bases, with 18 bases sitting between them. The CDR3 is made up of 15 amino acids.

The rearrangement links TRBV2 to TRBJ2-5, with D perhaps matching TRBD1 (6 bases). The CDR3 is 13 amino acids. The V end lost 6 bases, the J end lost 5 bases, and 13 bases lay between the germline ends. CDR1 and CDR2 from the germline V gene are SNHLY and FYNNEI. The CDR3 spells CASSLQGWETQYF. The CDR3 DNA reads as TGTGCCAGCAGCTTACAGGGCTGGGAGACCCAGTACTTC. Together with reference TRBV2 and TRBJ2-5, the CDR3 gives the full variable domain: EPEVTQTPSHQVTQMGQEVILRCVPISNHLYFYWYRQILGQKVEFLVSFYNNEISEKSEIFDDQFSVERPDGSNFTLKIRSTKLEDSAMYFCASSLQGWETQYFGPGTRLLVL.

In DNA, the CDR3 is TGTGCCAGCAGCCAGACAGGGTTCTACGAGCAGTACTTC. Its translation is CASSQTGFYEQYF. The V and J genes are TRBV9 and TRBJ2-7, with TRBD1 matching 7 bases. The CDR3 is 13 residues long. J gave up 3 bases and V 4 bases, and 4 bases lay outside the gene matches. Germline values: CDR1 SGDLS, CDR2 YYNGEE. The full variable domain, in which reference TRBV9 and TRBJ2-7 provide the parts outside the CDR3, is DSGVTQTPKHLITATGQRVTLRCSPRSGDLSVYWYQQSLDQGLQFLIQYYNGEERAKGNILERFSAQQFPDLHSELNLSSLELGDSALYFCASSQTGFYEQYFGPGTRLTVT.

This chain uses TRBV6-5 with TRBJ2-7; 10 bases are a match to TRBD1. Per the germline V gene, CDR1 is MNHEY and CDR2 is SVGAGI. With V trimmed by 6 bases and J by 4 bases, 9 bases remained unmatched. The CDR3 length is 15 residues. CDR3 residues: CASRLTGTGVYEQYF. CDR3 coding DNA: TGTGCCAGCAGACTCACCGGGACAGGGGTATACGAGCAGTACTTC.